The rows below give T cell receptor beta chains drawn from one sample of a study of graft-versus-host responses after intestinal transplantation. Assay used: immunoSEQ multiplex PCR; TCRdb lists only in-frame clones, some missing. The sample includes tens of thousands of clones, 55% to 70% of them seen just once. Sample: alloreactive CD4+ T cells from a mixed lymphocyte reaction culture, taken before intestinal transplant. These receptors all come from a human patient who received an intestinal transplant. Each CDR3 is given with its conserved first and last residue. The D gene is left open where the match is weak. Size tells how often a clone was seen (once, few, many) or the class of an expanded clone, and some rows leave it out.

size	V	D	J	CDR3	DNA
.	TRBV28	TRBD2	TRBJ2-5	CASRPAGGSWEAQYF	TGTGCCAGCAGGCCTGCGGGGGGCTCCTGGGAGGCCCAGTACTTC
.	TRBV5-1	TRBD2	TRBJ2-2	CASSLVSGVANTGELFF	TGCGCCAGCAGCTTGGTTAGCGGGGTCGCGAACACCGGGGAGCTGTTTTTT
.	TRBV11-2	.	TRBJ2-7	CASSLDGTPYSYEQYF	TGTGCCAGCAGCTTAGATGGGACTCCTTACTCCTACGAGCAGTACTTC
.	TRBV18	TRBD2	TRBJ2-2	CASSPLLIAGDNTGELFF	TGTGCCAGCTCACCCTTACTGATAGCGGGAGATAACACCGGGGAGCTGTTTTTT
.	TRBV18	TRBD1	TRBJ2-7	CASSRQGTYEQYF	TGTGCCAGCTCACGACAGGGGACCTACGAGCAGTACTTC
few	TRBV6-1	.	TRBJ1-2	CASSAGTGIRGYTF	TGTGCCAGCAGTGCAGGAACAGGCATACGTGGCTACACCTTC
few	TRBV18	TRBD2	TRBJ2-3	CASSGGTSGSTDTQYF	TGTGCCAGCTCGGGAGGGACTAGCGGGAGTACAGATACGCAGTATTTT
.	TRBV6-4	TRBD2	TRBJ2-5	CASSGVGAGVSSEGTQYF	TGTGCCAGCAGTGGGGTAGGGGCGGGGGTATCTTCGGAGGGGACCCAGTACTTC
medium-sized	TRBV10-3	TRBD2	TRBJ2-1	CAISEWTSGGSAFF	TGTGCCATCAGTGAATGGACTAGCGGGGGGTCGGCGTTCTTC
.	TRBV10-3	.	TRBJ1-2	CAIRPHTEGGYTF	TGTGCCATCAGACCCCACACCGAGGGTGGCTACACCTTC
few	TRBV10-2	TRBD1	TRBJ1-6	CASRASTGNNSPLHF	TGCGCCAGCAGGGCCTCGACAGGGAATAATTCACCCCTCCACTTT
.	TRBV18	TRBD1	TRBJ2-7	CASSFTGTGVSYEQYF	TGTGCCAGCTCATTTACCGGGACAGGGGTGTCCTACGAGCAGTACTTC
.	TRBV9	TRBD2	TRBJ2-1	CASSISGSYYNEQFF	TGTGCCAGCAGCATCAGCGGGAGTTACTACAATGAGCAGTTCTTC
.	TRBV10-3	.	TRBJ1-3	CAINGPAAGNTIYF	TGTGCCATCAACGGCCCAGCGGCTGGAAACACCATATATTTT
.	TRBV5-6	.	TRBJ2-7	CASSLGASLEQYF	TGTGCCAGCAGCTTGGGTGCGTCTCTCGAGCAGTACTTC
few	TRBV2	.	TRBJ1-5	CASSEVRTVVAQHF	TGTGCCAGCAGTGAGGTCCGGACAGTAGTGGCCCAGCATTTT
.	TRBV6-4	.	TRBJ2-2	CASSPQMNTGELFF	TGTGCCAGCAGTCCCCAGATGAACACCGGGGAGCTGTTTTTT
.	TRBV11-2	TRBD2	TRBJ2-7	CASSLGLAVYEQYF	TGTGCCAGCAGCTTAGGACTAGCGGTCTACGAGCAGTACTTC
.	TRBV7-2	TRBD2	TRBJ2-3	CASSKAGVIDTQYF	TGTGCCAGCAGCAAAGCGGGAGTGATAGATACGCAGTATTTT
few	TRBV6-6	.	TRBJ2-2	CASSYVQGRAGELFF	TGTGCCAGCAGTTACGTCCAGGGAAGGGCCGGGGAGCTGTTTTTT
few	TRBV19	.	TRBJ1-1	CASKDRSALEAFF	TGTGCCAGTAAGGACAGATCGGCCCTTGAAGCTTTCTTT
.	TRBV5-1	TRBD1	TRBJ1-1	CASSLYPTGGGMGTEAFF	TGCGCCAGCAGCTTGTACCCGACAGGGGGCGGGATGGGCACTGAAGCTTTCTTT
.	TRBV7-9	TRBD1	TRBJ1-4	CAGQENNEKLFF	TGTGCCGGACAGGAGAATAATGAAAAACTGTTTTTT
few	TRBV11-1	TRBD1	TRBJ2-3	CASSSQGPSLTDTQYF	TGTGCCAGCAGCTCACAGGGGCCCAGTCTTACAGATACGCAGTATTTT
.	TRBV29-1	TRBD2	TRBJ2-1	CSVGTGLAYNEQFF	TGCAGCGTGGGGACGGGACTAGCCTACAATGAGCAGTTCTTC
.	TRBV30	TRBD2	TRBJ2-1	CAWSVGLAGGVEQFF	TGTGCCTGGAGTGTAGGACTAGCGGGAGGGGTTGAGCAGTTCTTC
.	TRBV6-6	.	TRBJ1-1	CASSFRNTEAFF	TGTGCCAGCAGTTTTCGGAACACTGAAGCTTTCTTT
.	TRBV14	TRBD1	TRBJ1-2	CASSQGHRGNYGYTF	TGTGCCAGCAGCCAAGGCCACAGGGGGAACTATGGCTACACCTTC
.	TRBV5-1	.	TRBJ1-2	CASSHGDPLVYGYTF	TGCGCCAGCAGCCACGGAGACCCCCTCGTCTATGGCTACACCTTC
few	TRBV7-2	.	TRBJ1-4	CASSLRVSTNEKLFF	TGTGCCAGCAGCTTAAGAGTTTCAACTAATGAAAAACTGTTTTTT
few	TRBV6-5	.	TRBJ2-1	CASRPGTYNEQFF	TGTGCCAGCAGGCCGGGAACCTACAATGAGCAGTTCTTC